These T cell receptor beta chains were read from a single sample in a study of cytomegalovirus exposure and HLA in healthy donors. Sequenced by immunoSEQ multiplex PCR; TCRdb stores in-frame clones only, minus some. The sample contains about 350,000 clones, 75% to 90% of which appear only once. The specimen was PBMCs. The source is a woman in her twenties or thirties in good health and CMV-seropositive. Both conserved end residues are part of each CDR3. A D gene is named only where the DNA matches it firmly. Size is stated for part of the rows, as once, few or many counts, or as a class when the clone is expanded.

V	size	D	J	length	CDR3	DNA
TRBV13	-	TRBD1	TRBJ1-1	14	CASSLRQGATEAFF	TGTGCCAGCAGCTTACGACAGGGAGCCACTGAAGCTTTCTTT
TRBV9	-	-	TRBJ1-1	14	CASSPGGEGTEAFF	TGTGCCAGCAGCCCAGGTGGGGAGGGCACTGAAGCTTTCTTT
TRBV7-2	-	TRBD2	TRBJ2-3	15	CASSLERGGTDTQYF	TGTGCCAGCAGCTTAGAGCGGGGCGGCACAGATACGCAGTATTTT
TRBV4-2	-	-	TRBJ1-1	17	CASSQDSNALGNTEAFF	TGTGCCAGCAGCCAAGATAGCAACGCCTTGGGGAACACTGAAGCTTTCTTT
TRBV10-3	few	TRBD2	TRBJ2-5	17	CAISEWDSGRLGETQYF	TGTGCCATCAGTGAGTGGGATAGCGGGAGATTGGGGGAGACCCAGTACTTC
TRBV2	-	TRBD1	TRBJ2-3	16	CASSEDRDGGTDTQYF	TGTGCCAGCAGTGAGGACAGGGATGGGGGCACAGATACGCAGTATTTT
TRBV19	-	-	TRBJ1-1	11	CASRLNTEAFF	TGTGCCAGTAGACTGAACACTGAAGCTTTCTTT
TRBV6-5	-	TRBD1	TRBJ1-1	14	CASSYGRGPSEAFF	TGTGCCAGCAGTTACGGTAGGGGGCCGTCTGAAGCTTTCTTT
TRBV9	-	-	TRBJ1-6	13	CASSTNRAAPLHF	TGTGCCAGCAGCACCAACAGGGCGGCACCCCTCCACTTT
TRBV11-1	-	TRBD1	TRBJ1-1	14	CASSFEGANTEAFF	TGTGCCAGCAGCTTTGAGGGGGCGAACACTGAAGCTTTCTTT
TRBV4-2	once	-	TRBJ2-1	15	CASSLEAGENNEQFF	TGTGCCAGCAGCCTCGAGGCCGGGGAGAACAATGAGCAGTTCTTC
TRBV28	-	-	TRBJ2-3	15	CASSFGTRSTDTQYF	TGTGCCAGCAGTTTTGGGACAAGGAGCACAGATACGCAGTATTTT
TRBV30	-	-	TRBJ2-2	12	CAWRSATGELFF	TGTGCCTGGAGGAGCGCCACCGGGGAGCTGTTTTTT
TRBV6-1	few	TRBD1	TRBJ1-5	17	CASSVGTGWALNQPQHF	TGTGCCAGCAGTGTGGGGACAGGTTGGGCCCTAAATCAGCCCCAGCATTTT
TRBV6-6	-	TRBD1	TRBJ1-1	13	CASRTGGGTEAFF	TGTGCCAGCAGAACAGGGGGAGGGACTGAAGCTTTCTTT
TRBV7-9	once	TRBD2	TRBJ2-7	17	CASSNGLAGVESYEQYF	TGTGCCAGCAGCAACGGACTAGCGGGAGTAGAGTCCTACGAGCAGTACTTC
TRBV5-1	-	-	TRBJ2-1	16	CASSLQGIFTYNEQFF	TGCGCCAGCAGCTTGCAGGGGATATTCACCTACAATGAGCAGTTCTTC
TRBV29-1	-	TRBD1	TRBJ1-1	13	CSVFEGANTEAFF	TGCAGCGTTTTTGAGGGGGCAAACACTGAAGCTTTCTTT
TRBV18	-	-	TRBJ1-1	12	CASSPPSPKAFF	TGTGCCAGCTCACCACCCTCACCCAAAGCTTTCTTT
TRBV7-9	-	-	TRBJ2-2	14	CASSQGLNTGELFF	TGTGCCAGCAGCCAGGGCTTGAACACCGGGGAGCTGTTTTTT
TRBV12-5	-	TRBD1	TRBJ1-5	17	CASGLGRTGGYNQPQHF	TGTGCTAGTGGTTTGGGGAGGACAGGGGGTTACAATCAGCCCCAGCATTTT
TRBV28	-	TRBD1	TRBJ1-5	15	CASSLSGQADQPQHF	TGTGCCAGCAGTTTAAGTGGACAGGCGGATCAGCCCCAGCATTTT
TRBV7-3	-	-	TRBJ2-1	16	CASSLQGLSGPIEQFF	TGTGCCAGCAGCTTACAAGGACTCAGCGGGCCCATTGAGCAGTTCTTC
TRBV30	-	-	TRBJ2-1	14	CAWSERIPPNEQFF	TGTGCCTGGAGTGAGAGAATCCCCCCCAATGAGCAGTTCTTC
TRBV28	-	-	TRBJ2-7	12	CASYDRPYEQYF	TGTGCCAGCTACGACAGACCCTACGAGCAGTACTTC
TRBV18	-	-	TRBJ1-2	15	CASSRGDARSYGYTF	TGTGCCAGCTCACGAGGGGACGCTAGGTCCTATGGCTACACCTTC
TRBV10-3	-	TRBD1	TRBJ1-1	14	CAISVTGALTEAFF	TGTGCCATCAGTGTGACAGGGGCCCTGACTGAAGCTTTCTTT
TRBV5-6	-	-	TRBJ2-6	15	CASSFNPSGANVLTF	TGTGCCAGCAGCTTCAACCCCTCTGGGGCCAACGTCCTGACTTTC
TRBV27	-	-	TRBJ2-1	15	CASRNIADYYNEQFF	TGTGCCAGCAGAAATATAGCGGACTACTACAATGAGCAGTTCTTC
TRBV5-1	-	-	TRBJ1-2	14	CASSLGQSNYGYTF	TGCGCCAGCAGCTTGGGACAGTCTAACTATGGCTACACCTTC
TRBV30	-	-	TRBJ2-7	11	CAWSPQTVRYF	TGTGCCTGGAGTCCACAGACCGTTCGGTACTTC
TRBV28	-	TRBD1	TRBJ1-1	14	CASSTRGRDTEAFF	TGTGCCAGCAGTACCAGGGGGCGGGACACTGAAGCTTTCTTT
TRBV25-1	-	TRBD1	TRBJ2-2	14	CASSGGQGGGELFF	TGTGCCAGCAGTGGGGGACAGGGCGGCGGGGAGCTGTTTTTT